This TCR beta chain was sequenced in a study of regulatory T cells in long-lasting Graves disease. Regarding the study as a whole: It was in persistent disease that TRBV28, TRBJ1-2 and TRBJ2-5 were favored.

Trimming removed 8 bases from V and 0 bases from J; junction bases left unmatched: 3. The germline V gene has CDR1 LNHDA and CDR2 SQIVND (reference sequence). There are 13 residues in the CDR3. Time point denoted: persistent/refractory GD, antithyroid drugs over 5 years with positive TRAb. Construction of the TCR library relied on RNA isolated from PBMCs. In this sample, this clonotype turned up a few times. Its target is not known. CDR3-region Arm-PCR and iRepertoire HTBI primers produced the TCR beta libraries. Using its own MiXCR run on the multiplex PCR reads, TCRdb lists one record per CDR3 protein. The repertoire consists of some 470,000 distinct CDR3 sequences, with roughly 21% occurring once and the leading ten covering roughly 7.1%.

The V gene is TRBV19, the J gene TRBJ1-1, with TRBD1 matching over 7 bases. This material consisted of peripheral blood mononuclear cells (PBMCs), taken when the disease was refractory, from a patient treated with antithyroid drugs. The sequence came from a female donor with Graves disease. DNA of the CDR3: TGTGCCAGTCGGGACAGCGTGAACACTGAAGCTTTCTTT. Translation gives CASRDSVNTEAFF.